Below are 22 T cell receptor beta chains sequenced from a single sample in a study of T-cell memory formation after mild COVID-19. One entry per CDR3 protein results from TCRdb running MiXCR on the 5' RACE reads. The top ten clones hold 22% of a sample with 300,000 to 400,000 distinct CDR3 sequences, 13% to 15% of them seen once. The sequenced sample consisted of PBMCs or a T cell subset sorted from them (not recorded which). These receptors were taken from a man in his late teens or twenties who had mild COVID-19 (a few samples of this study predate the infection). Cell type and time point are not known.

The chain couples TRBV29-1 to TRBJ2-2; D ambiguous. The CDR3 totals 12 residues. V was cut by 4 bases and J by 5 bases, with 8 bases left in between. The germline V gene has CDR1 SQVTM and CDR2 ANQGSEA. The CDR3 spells CSVGWWTGELFF. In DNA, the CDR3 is TGCAGCGTTGGGTGGTGGACCGGGGAGCTGTTTTTT.

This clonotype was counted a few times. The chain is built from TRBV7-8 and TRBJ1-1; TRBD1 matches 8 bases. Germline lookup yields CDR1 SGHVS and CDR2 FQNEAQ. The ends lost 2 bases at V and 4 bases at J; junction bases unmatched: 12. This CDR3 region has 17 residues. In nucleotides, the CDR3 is TGTGCCAGCAGCTTAATCCCAGGGGGCGCCCAGGGCACTGAAGCTTTCTTT. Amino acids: CASSLIPGGAQGTEAFF. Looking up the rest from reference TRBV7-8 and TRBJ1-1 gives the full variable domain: GAGVSQSPRYKVAKRGQDVALRCDPISGHVSLFWYQQALGQGPEFLTYFQNEAQLDKSGLPSDRFFAERPEGSVSTLKIQRTQQEDSAVYLCASSLIPGGAQGTEAFFGQGTRLTVV.

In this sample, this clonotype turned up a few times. This chain's CDR3 is CASSQVDGGGAYEQFF. CDR3 sequence (DNA): TGCGCCAGCAGCCAAGTCGACGGCGGGGGGGCCTATGAGCAGTTCTTC. The chain uses TRBV4-3 and TRBJ2-1, with 9 bases matching TRBD2. CDR3 length: 16 amino acids. Germline V CDR1 and CDR2: LGHNA, YSLEER. Trimming took 1 base from V and 8 from J; bases not matched to a gene: 9.

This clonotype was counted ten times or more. The DNA for the CDR3 is TGCGCCAGCAGCTGGTGGGGAGGGGCTGAAGCTTTCTTT. Protein product: CASSWWGGAEAFF. The J gene is TRBJ1-1, the V gene TRBV5-1; the D gene is possibly TRBD1 (5 bases). The CDR3 runs to 13 residues. Germline V gives CDR1 SGHRS, CDR2 YFSETQ. V lost 3 bases and J 6 bases, leaving 12 bases between the germline ends.

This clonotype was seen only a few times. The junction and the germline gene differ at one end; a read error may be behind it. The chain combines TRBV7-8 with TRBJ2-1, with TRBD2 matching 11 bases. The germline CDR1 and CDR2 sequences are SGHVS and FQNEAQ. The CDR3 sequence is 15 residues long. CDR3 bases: TGTGCCAGCAGCATAGCGGGGGGGACTCCCAATGAGCAGTTCTTC. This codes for CASSIAGGTPNEQFF.

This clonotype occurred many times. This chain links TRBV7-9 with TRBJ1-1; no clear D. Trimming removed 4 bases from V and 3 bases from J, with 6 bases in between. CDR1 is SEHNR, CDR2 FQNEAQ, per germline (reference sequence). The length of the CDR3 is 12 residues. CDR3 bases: TGTGCCAGCAGCTACGGAGACACTGAAGCTTTCTTT. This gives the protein CASSYGDTEAFF.

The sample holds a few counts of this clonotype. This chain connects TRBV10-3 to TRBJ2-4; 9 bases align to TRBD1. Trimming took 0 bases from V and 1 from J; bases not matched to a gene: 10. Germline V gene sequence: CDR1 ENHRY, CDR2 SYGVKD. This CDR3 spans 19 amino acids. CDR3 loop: CAISESLLWTGAAKNIQYF. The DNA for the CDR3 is TGTGCCATCAGTGAGTCTCTTCTCTGGACAGGGGCCGCCAAAAACATTCAGTACTTC.

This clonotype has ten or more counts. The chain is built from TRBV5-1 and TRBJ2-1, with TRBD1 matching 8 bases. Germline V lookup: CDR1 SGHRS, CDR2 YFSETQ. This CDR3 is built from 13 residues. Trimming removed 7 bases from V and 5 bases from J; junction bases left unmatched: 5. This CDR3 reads CASAGTGNNEQFF. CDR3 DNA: TGCGCCAGCGCCGGGACAGGAAACAATGAGCAGTTCTTC.

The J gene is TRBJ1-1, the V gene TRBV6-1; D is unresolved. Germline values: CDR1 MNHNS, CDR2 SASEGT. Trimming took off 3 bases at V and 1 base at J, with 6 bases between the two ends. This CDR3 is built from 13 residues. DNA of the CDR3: TGTGCCAGCAGTGAGGACCCGAACACTGAAGCTTTCTTT. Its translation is CASSEDPNTEAFF.

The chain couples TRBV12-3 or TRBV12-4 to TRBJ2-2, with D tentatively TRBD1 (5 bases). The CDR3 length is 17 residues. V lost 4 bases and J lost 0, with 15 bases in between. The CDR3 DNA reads TGTGCCAGCAGTTCCCCTGGGGCAGGGCCGAACACCGGGGAGCTGTTTTTT. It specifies CASSSPGAGPNTGELFF.

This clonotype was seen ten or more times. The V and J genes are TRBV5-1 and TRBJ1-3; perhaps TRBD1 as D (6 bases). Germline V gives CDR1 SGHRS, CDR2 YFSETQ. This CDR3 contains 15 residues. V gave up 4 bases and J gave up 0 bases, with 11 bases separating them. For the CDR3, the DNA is TGCGCCAGCAGCCTGGGACAAATCTCTGGAAACACCATATATTTT. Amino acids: CASSLGQISGNTIYF. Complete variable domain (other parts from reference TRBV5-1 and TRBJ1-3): KAGVTQTPRYLIKTRGQQVTLSCSPISGHRSVSWYQQTPGQGLQFLFEYFSETQRNKGNFPGRFSGRQFSNSRSEMNVSTLELGDSALYLCASSLGQISGNTIYFGEGSWLTVV.

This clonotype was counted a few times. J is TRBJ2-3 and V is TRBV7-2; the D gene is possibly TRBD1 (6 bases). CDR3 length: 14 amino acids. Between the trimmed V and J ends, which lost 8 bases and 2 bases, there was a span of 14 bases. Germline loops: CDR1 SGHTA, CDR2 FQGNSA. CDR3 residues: CASGGVLFTDTQYF. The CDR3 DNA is TGTGCCAGCGGGGGCGTCCTCTTCACAGATACGCAGTATTTT.

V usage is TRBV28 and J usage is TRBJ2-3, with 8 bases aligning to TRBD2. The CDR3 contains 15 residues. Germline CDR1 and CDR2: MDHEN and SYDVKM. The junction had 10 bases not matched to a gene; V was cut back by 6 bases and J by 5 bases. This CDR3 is CASSSGGPPKDTQYF. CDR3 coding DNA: TGTGCCAGCAGCTCGGGGGGGCCGCCAAAAGATACGCAGTATTTT.

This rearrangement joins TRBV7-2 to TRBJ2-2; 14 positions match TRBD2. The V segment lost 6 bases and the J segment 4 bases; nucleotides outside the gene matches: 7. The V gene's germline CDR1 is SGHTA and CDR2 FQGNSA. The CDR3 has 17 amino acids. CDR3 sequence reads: CASSYGLAGGGTGELFF. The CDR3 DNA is TGTGCCAGCAGTTACGGACTAGCGGGGGGCGGCACCGGGGAGCTGTTTTTT.

CDR3 protein: CASSLSRGAETQYF. CDR3 sequence (DNA): TGTGCCAGCAGTTTAAGTCGGGGGGCGGAGACCCAGTACTTC. The J gene is TRBJ2-5, the V gene TRBV6-5; D is possibly TRBD2 (7 bases). This CDR3 spans 14 amino acids. Trimming pared 4 bases from V and 5 bases from J, leaving 14 bases between. Germline V gene lookup returns CDR1 MNHEY and CDR2 SVGAGI.

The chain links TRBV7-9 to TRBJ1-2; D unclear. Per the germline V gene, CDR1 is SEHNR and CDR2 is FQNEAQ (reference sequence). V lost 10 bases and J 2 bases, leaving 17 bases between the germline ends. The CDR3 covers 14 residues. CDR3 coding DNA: TGTGCCACCTCGGCCCGTAGGAAGAACTATGGCTACACCTTC. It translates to CATSARRKNYGYTF.

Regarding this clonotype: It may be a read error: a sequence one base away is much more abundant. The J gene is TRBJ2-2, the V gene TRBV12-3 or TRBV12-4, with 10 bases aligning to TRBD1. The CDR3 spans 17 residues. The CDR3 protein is CASSFPRGTGDDGELIF. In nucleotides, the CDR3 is TGTGCCAGCAGTTTCCCTCGGGGGACAGGGGACGACGGGGAGCTGATTTTT.

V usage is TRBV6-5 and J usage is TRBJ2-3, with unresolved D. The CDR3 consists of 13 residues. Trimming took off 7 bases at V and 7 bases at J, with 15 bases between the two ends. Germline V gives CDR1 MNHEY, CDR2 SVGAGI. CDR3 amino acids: CASTPSGSYTQYF. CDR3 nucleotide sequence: TGTGCCAGCACCCCATCAGGCTCATATACGCAGTATTTT.

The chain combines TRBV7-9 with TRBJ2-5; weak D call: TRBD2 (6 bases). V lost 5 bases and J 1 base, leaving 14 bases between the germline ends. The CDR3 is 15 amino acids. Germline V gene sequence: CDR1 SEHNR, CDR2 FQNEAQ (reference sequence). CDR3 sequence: CASSHSGGFQETQYF. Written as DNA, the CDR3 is TGTGCCAGCAGCCATAGCGGAGGGTTCCAAGAGACCCAGTACTTC.

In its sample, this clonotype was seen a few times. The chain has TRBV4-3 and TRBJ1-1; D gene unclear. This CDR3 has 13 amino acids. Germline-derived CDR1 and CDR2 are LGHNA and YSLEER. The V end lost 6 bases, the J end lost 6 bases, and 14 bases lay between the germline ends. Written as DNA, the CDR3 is TGCGCCAGCAGACACCTGGGTGGCGCTGAAGCTTTCTTT. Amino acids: CASRHLGGAEAFF.

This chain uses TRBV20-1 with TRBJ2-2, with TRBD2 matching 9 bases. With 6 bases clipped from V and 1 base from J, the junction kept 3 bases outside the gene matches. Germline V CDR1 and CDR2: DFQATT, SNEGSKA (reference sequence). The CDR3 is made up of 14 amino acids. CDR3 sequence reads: CSAVSGGNTGELFF. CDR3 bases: TGCAGTGCCGTTAGCGGGGGGAACACCGGGGAGCTGTTTTTT.

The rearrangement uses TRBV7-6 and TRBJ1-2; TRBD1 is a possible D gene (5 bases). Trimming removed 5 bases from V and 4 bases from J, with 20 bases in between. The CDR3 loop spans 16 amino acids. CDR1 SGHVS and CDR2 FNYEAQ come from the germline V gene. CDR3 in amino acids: CASSPDRGKTSYGYTF. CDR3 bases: TGTGCCAGCAGCCCCGATAGGGGAAAAACCTCCTATGGCTACACCTTC.